A selection of T cell receptor beta chains follows, all from one sample in a study of OX40 agonist ivuxolimab in advanced cancers. The protocol was immunoSEQ multiplex PCR, while the TCRdb copy is restricted to in-frame clones and leaves out a portion. The sample includes 42,000 or so clones, more than 80% seen only once; the top ten take approximately 2.4%. Sequencing used CD4+ or CD8+ T cells sorted from blood, obtained in a trial of the OX40 agonist ivuxolimab. These receptors were obtained from an adult with an advanced solid tumor such as melanoma, head and neck, liver or kidney cancer. CDR3s include the opening cysteine and the closing phenylalanine or tryptophan. A D gene is named only where the DNA matches it firmly. Not all rows give a size; the values are once, few, many and, for expanded clones, a class.

v_gene	j_gene	d_gene	abundance	CDR3aa	CDR3nt
TRBV7-6	TRBJ2-7	TRBD2	.	CASSSWGGISAEQYF	TGTGCCAGCAGCAGTTGGGGGGGGATTTCTGCCGAGCAGTACTTC
TRBV6-1	TRBJ2-1	TRBD2	few	CASSVGSRSGSRDNEQFF	TGTGCCAGCAGTGTCGGTTCTCGTAGCGGGAGTAGGGACAATGAGCAGTTCTTC
TRBV5-1	TRBJ1-4	TRBD1	once	CASSSGGEDEKLFF	TGCGCCAGCAGTTCAGGGGGCGAGGATGAAAAACTGTTTTTT
TRBV5-1	TRBJ1-1	.	.	CASSLSTQLAEAFF	TGCGCCAGCAGCTTGAGTACCCAGTTGGCTGAAGCTTTCTTT
TRBV7-9	TRBJ2-5	.	once	CASSLDLDSQETQYF	TGTGCCAGCAGCTTAGACCTGGACAGCCAAGAGACCCAGTACTTC
TRBV5-1	TRBJ1-3	.	.	CASSRGGITRGTGNTIYF	TGCGCCAGCAGTAGAGGGGGAATTACGCGCGGAACTGGAAACACCATATATTTT
TRBV7-2	TRBJ2-7	.	.	CASRDGLSYEQYF	TGTGCCAGCAGGGACGGGCTTTCCTACGAGCAGTACTTC
TRBV10-3	TRBJ1-1	.	.	CATRDPGEAFF	TGTGCCACCCGCGACCCCGGAGAAGCTTTCTTT
TRBV5-4	TRBJ2-2	TRBD2	.	CASSSGLAGTTGELFF	TGTGCCAGCAGCTCAGGACTAGCGGGGACCACCGGGGAGCTGTTTTTT
TRBV5-1	TRBJ1-5	.	.	CASSLDGGPVGGQPQHF	TGCGCCAGCAGCTTGGATGGGGGGCCCGTCGGGGGTCAGCCCCAGCATTTT
TRBV11-3	TRBJ1-1	.	.	CASSLGRGNTEAFF	TGTGCCAGCAGCTTAGGTCGTGGGAACACTGAAGCTTTCTTT
TRBV11-3	TRBJ1-5	.	.	CASSLAANQPQHF	TGTGCCAGCAGCTTAGCCGCCAATCAGCCCCAGCATTTT
TRBV30	TRBJ1-1	.	.	CAWSGFRGEAFF	TGTGCCTGGAGTGGGTTCCGGGGCGAAGCTTTCTTT
TRBV7-8	TRBJ2-1	.	.	CASSLFNEQFF	TGTGCCAGCAGCTTATTTAATGAGCAGTTCTTC
TRBV5-6	TRBJ2-7	TRBD1	.	CASIPGQKRGYEQYF	TGTGCCAGTATCCCGGGACAGAAAAGGGGCTACGAGCAGTACTTC
TRBV7-9	TRBJ2-3	.	.	CASSPTEGSDTQYF	TGTGCCAGCAGCCCCACCGAGGGCTCAGATACGCAGTATTTT
TRBV25-1	TRBJ1-1	TRBD1	.	CASSAQGAQRTFF	TGTGCCAGCAGTGCTCAGGGGGCTCAGCGGACTTTCTTT
TRBV27	TRBJ1-6	TRBD1	.	CASSLNQGASSPLHF	TGTGCCAGCAGCTTAAATCAGGGGGCGAGCTCACCCCTCCACTTT
TRBV29-1	TRBJ2-7	.	.	CSVAGLGSSYEQYF	TGCAGCGTTGCAGGGCTTGGCTCGTCCTACGAGCAGTACTTC
TRBV5-1	TRBJ1-2	.	.	CASSLAVNYGYTF	TGCGCCAGCAGCTTGGCCGTTAACTATGGCTACACCTTC
TRBV7-2	TRBJ2-2	TRBD1	.	CASSRTGVPGELFF	TGTGCCAGCAGCCGGACAGGGGTTCCCGGGGAGCTGTTTTTT
TRBV27	TRBJ2-1	.	.	CASSLDDYNEQFF	TGTGCCAGCAGTTTAGACGACTACAATGAGCAGTTCTTC
TRBV4-3	TRBJ1-1	.	large	CASSQEMGTEAFF	TGCGCCAGCAGCCAAGAGATGGGCACTGAAGCTTTCTTT
TRBV6-5	TRBJ1-2	TRBD1	few	CASSYPDRGGYTF	TGTGCCAGCAGTTACCCGGACAGGGGCGGCTACACCTTC
TRBV4-1	TRBJ1-2	TRBD1	.	CASSQALKLRGQGDYGYTF	TGCGCCAGCAGCCAAGCCTTAAAGTTGAGGGGGCAGGGTGACTATGGCTACACCTTC
TRBV7-3	TRBJ1-2	.	few	CASSLDAGRPNGYTF	TGTGCCAGCAGCTTAGACGCCGGGAGACCGAATGGCTACACCTTC
TRBV7-9	TRBJ2-7	TRBD1	.	CASSFRDRAYEQYF	TGTGCCAGCAGCTTTCGGGACAGGGCCTACGAGCAGTACTTC
TRBV21-1	TRBJ1-1	.	.	CASRAGGSNTEAFF	TGTGCCAGCAGGGCAGGGGGCTCGAACACTGAAGCTTTCTTT
TRBV7-8	TRBJ2-3	.	few	CASSSNSGRGTDTQYF	TGTGCCAGCAGCTCAAATAGCGGAAGAGGCACAGATACGCAGTATTTT
TRBV7-2	TRBJ1-4	.	.	CASSFRGSGRNEKLFF	TGTGCCAGCAGCTTCCGAGGGTCGGGGCGGAATGAAAAACTGTTTTTT
TRBV27	TRBJ1-1	TRBD1	once	CASSSPGTGNTEAFF	TGTGCCAGCAGTTCCCCCGGGACAGGGAACACTGAAGCTTTCTTT
TRBV2	TRBJ1-2	.	few	CASDGGVGGYTF	TGTGCCAGCGACGGGGGGGTGGGTGGCTACACCTTC
TRBV7-8	TRBJ1-1	.	.	CASSLASRGGTEAFF	TGTGCCAGCAGCTTAGCTTCCAGGGGAGGCACTGAAGCTTTCTTT
TRBV7-7	TRBJ2-5	.	.	CASSTPGLGETQYF	TGTGCTAGCAGCACACCGGGACTCGGAGAGACCCAGTACTTC
TRBV5-1	TRBJ2-3	.	.	CASSLYAAVGTDTQYF	TGCGCCAGCAGCTTGTATGCAGCGGTCGGCACAGATACGCAGTATTTT
TRBV5-4	TRBJ2-5	.	.	CASSWPDQETQYF	TGTGCCAGCAGCTGGCCAGACCAAGAGACCCAGTACTTC
TRBV7-2	TRBJ1-2	.	.	CASSLVPGTGGYTF	TGTGCCAGCAGCTTAGTACCCGGGACCGGCGGCTACACCTTC
TRBV2	TRBJ1-3	.	.	CASSEQGSRAGNTIYF	TGTGCCAGCAGTGAACAGGGGTCTCGAGCAGGAAACACCATATATTTT
TRBV15	TRBJ2-3	TRBD2	.	CATSQGLAASTDTQYF	TGTGCCACCAGCCAGGGACTAGCAGCTAGCACAGATACGCAGTATTTT
TRBV9	TRBJ2-5	.	.	CASSVSWGETQYF	TGTGCCAGCAGCGTGAGCTGGGGAGAGACCCAGTACTTC
TRBV2	TRBJ1-1	TRBD1	.	CARTKGAVDTEAFF	TGTGCCAGGACAAAGGGGGCAGTTGACACTGAAGCTTTCTTT
TRBV18	TRBJ1-2	.	few	CASSPARQNYGYTF	TGTGCCAGCTCCCCCGCGAGACAAAACTATGGCTACACCTTC
TRBV5-6	TRBJ2-5	.	.	CASSLDLNQETQYF	TGTGCCAGCAGCTTGGACTTGAACCAAGAGACCCAGTACTTC
TRBV7-9	TRBJ2-2	.	.	CASSLALRSPTGELFF	TGTGCCAGCAGCTTAGCCCTCCGGTCCCCAACCGGGGAGCTGTTTTTT
TRBV13	TRBJ2-3	.	few	CASSLGFTGNGPDTQYF	TGTGCCAGCAGCTTAGGCTTTACAGGGAATGGACCAGATACGCAGTATTTT
TRBV19	TRBJ2-1	TRBD2	.	CASSIGTSGRAAFEQFF	TGTGCCAGTAGTATCGGGACTAGCGGGAGGGCCGCTTTTGAGCAGTTCTTC
TRBV10-3	TRBJ1-5	.	.	CATRDQPQHF	TGTGCCACCCGGGATCAGCCCCAGCATTTT
TRBV7-8	TRBJ1-2	.	.	CASSLDISNYGYTF	TGTGCCAGCAGCTTAGACATTTCTAACTATGGCTACACCTTC
TRBV27	TRBJ1-1	.	.	CASSSVDRSGLEAFF	TGTGCCAGCAGTTCTGTTGACAGGTCGGGGTTGGAAGCTTTCTTT
TRBV29-1	TRBJ2-5	.	.	CSVESAQETQYF	TGCAGCGTTGAAAGTGCGCAAGAGACCCAGTACTTC
TRBV18	TRBJ1-4	TRBD1	.	CASSPTGTGGTNEKLFF	TGTGCCAGCTCACCCACCGGGACAGGGGGGACTAATGAAAAACTGTTTTTT
TRBV5-6	TRBJ2-7	.	once	CASSRRGAEQYF	TGTGCCAGCAGCCGCAGGGGGGCCGAGCAGTACTTC
TRBV5-6	TRBJ2-5	.	.	CASSLPSSETQYF	TGTGCCAGCAGCTTGCCCAGCTCAGAGACCCAGTACTTC
TRBV7-9	TRBJ2-7	TRBD2	.	CASSLGTSGLQYF	TGTGCCAGCAGCTTAGGGACTAGCGGACTGCAGTACTTC
TRBV5-6	TRBJ1-2	.	.	CASSPTHSYGYTF	TGTGCCAGCAGCCCAACCCACAGTTATGGCTACACCTTC
TRBV5-4	TRBJ2-1	TRBD2	.	CASSLGTSGRRVGSYNEQFF	TGTGCCAGCAGCTTGGGGACTAGCGGGAGACGAGTTGGATCCTACAATGAGCAGTTCTTC
TRBV5-1	TRBJ1-2	.	few	CASSPRQGLNYGYTF	TGCGCCAGCAGCCCACGGCAGGGCCTTAACTATGGCTACACCTTC
TRBV7-9	TRBJ1-5	.	.	CASSQGGYQPQHF	TGTGCCAGCAGCCAAGGGGGATATCAGCCCCAGCATTTT
TRBV10-3	TRBJ2-3	TRBD2	.	CAISGGLAGRGDTQYF	TGTGCCATCAGTGGGGGACTAGCGGGACGTGGAGATACGCAGTATTTT